A single T cell receptor (beta chain) is shown here with its context. The sample originates from a study of identical twins. This CDR3 is 14 amino acids long. V was trimmed by 0 bases and J by 2 bases, leaving 7 bases between them. Looked up from germline, CDR1 is LGHNA and CDR2 is YNFKEQ. TCRdb itself ran the 5' RACE reads through MiXCR, one entry per CDR3 protein. The sample has 400,000 to 650,000 distinct CDR3 sequences, around 20% seen once. These data also formed part of another study, on T cells expressing NK-cell markers. As that study records: Clarity on HCMV specificity was lacking for the expanded NKG2C+ T cell clones.

The receptor was derived from a woman aged 18-30 years in good health. The specimen sequenced was CD4+ T cells sorted from blood. The V call is TRBV4-2, the J call TRBJ1-2, with D unresolved. The CDR3 protein is CASSQEVSNYGYTF. CDR3 sequence (DNA): TGTGCCAGCAGCCAAGAGGTGAGCAACTATGGCTACACCTTC.